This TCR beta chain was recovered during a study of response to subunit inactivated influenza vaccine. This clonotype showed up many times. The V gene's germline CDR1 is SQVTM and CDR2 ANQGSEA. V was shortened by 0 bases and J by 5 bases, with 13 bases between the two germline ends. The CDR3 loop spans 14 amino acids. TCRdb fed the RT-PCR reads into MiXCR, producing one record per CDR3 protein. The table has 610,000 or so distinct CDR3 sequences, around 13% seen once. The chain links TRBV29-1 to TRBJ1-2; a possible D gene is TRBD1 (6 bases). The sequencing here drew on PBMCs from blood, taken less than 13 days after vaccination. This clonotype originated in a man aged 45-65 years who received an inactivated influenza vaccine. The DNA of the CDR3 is TGCAGCGTTGAAGATTGGGGGGCTGGGTATGGCTACACCTTC. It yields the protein CSVEDWGAGYGYTF.